This passage covers 25 T cell receptor beta chains from one sample sequenced in a study of CD8+CD57+ T cells in acquired aplastic anemia. Those patients picked for sequencing had displayed CD8+CD57+ cell expansion on flow cytometry. The study profiled TCR beta VDJ and CDR3 using genomic DNA as template. MiXCR, run by TCRdb on the reads, gives a single entry per CDR3 protein. The data contain hundreds of thousands of distinct CDR3 sequences, around 33% of them singletons. Sequencing input: sorted CD4+, CD8+, or CD8+CD57+ T cells (not recorded which) from PBMCs. Every receptor here comes from a human donor with aplastic anemia.

The J gene is TRBJ2-1, the V gene TRBV11-2; TRBD1 might be the D (6 bases). From germline, CDR1 is SGHAT and CDR2 FQNNGV. Trimming cost V 1 base and J 1 base, with 17 bases left between them. This CDR3 contains 18 residues. CDR3 nucleotide sequence: TGTGCCAGCAGCTTAGTTGCGTTGAGGGGGAATTCCTACAATGAGCAGTTCTTC. Its protein product is CASSLVALRGNSYNEQFF. The whole variable domain, filled in from reference TRBV11-2 and TRBJ2-1, reads EAGVAQSPRYKIIEKRQSVAFWCNPISGHATLYWYQQILGQGPKLLIQFQNNGVVDDSQLPKDRFSAERLKGVDSTLKIQPAKLEDSAVYLCASSLVALRGNSYNEQFFGPGTRLTVL.

The sample holds a few counts of this clonotype. The chain is built from TRBV14 and TRBJ2-7; 8 nucleotides agree with TRBD1. Trimming at V came to 8 bases and at J to 6 bases, leaving 12 bases not matched to a gene. This CDR3 contains 14 residues. Looked up from germline, CDR1 is SGHDN and CDR2 is FVKESK. CDR3 sequence (DNA): TGTGCCAGCTCGATGGGGCAGGGGGCGTTCGAGCAGTACTTC. Protein: CASSMGQGAFEQYF.

The table lists this clonotype with a few counts. The genes are TRBV6-9 and TRBJ1-5; maybe TRBD1 (6 bases). From germline, CDR1 is MNHGY and CDR2 SVAAGI. The CDR3 contains 17 residues. The ends were cut back, 4 bases at V and 0 bases at J, with 16 bases in the middle. CDR3 protein: CASSSETGNPSNQPQHF. CDR3 nucleotide sequence: TGTGCCAGCAGTTCCGAAACAGGGAATCCTAGCAATCAGCCCCAGCATTTT.

V usage is TRBV9 and J usage is TRBJ2-6, with TRBD1 matching 7 bases. CDR1 is SGDLS, CDR2 YYNGEE, per germline. V gave up 3 bases and J gave up 1 base; unmatched junction bases: 4. The CDR3 contains 16 residues. The chain's CDR3 is CASSADRVSGANVLTF. In nucleotides, the CDR3 is TGTGCCAGCAGCGCCGACAGGGTATCTGGGGCCAACGTCCTGACTTTC.

This clonotype has more than one count but fewer than ten. The CDR3 region is CASSSHRGLAEAFF. The CDR3 DNA is TGTGCCAGCAGTTCGCACAGGGGGTTGGCTGAAGCTTTCTTT. V and J are TRBV6-2 or TRBV6-3 and TRBJ1-1; 8 nucleotides line up with TRBD1. This CDR3 contains 14 residues. Germline loops: CDR1 MNHEY, CDR2 SVGEGT. Unmatched junction bases numbered 7, after V lost 4 bases and J lost 6 bases.

This clonotype occurred many times. V usage is TRBV2 and J usage is TRBJ2-7, with TRBD2 identical over 7 bases. In germline, CDR1 is SNHLY, CDR2 FYNNEI. Trimming cost V 10 bases and J 2 bases; bases outside gene matches: 8. This CDR3 has 13 amino acids. In DNA, the CDR3 is TGTGCCACCAATGGGGGGGGAACCTACGAGCAGTACTTC. Protein sequence: CATNGGGTYEQYF.

Notes on this clonotype: In this CDR3 the conserved last residue, phenylalanine or tryptophan, is missing, so a read error is likely. V usage is TRBV9 and J usage is TRBJ2-5; TRBD2 matches at 9 bases. V trimming: 4 bases; J trimming: 5 bases; junction bases outside the gene matches: 9. The germline CDR1 and CDR2 sequences are SGDLS and YYNGEE. The CDR3 spans 15 residues. In DNA form, the CDR3 reads TGTGCCAGCAGCCCAGGGGGGACTAGCTCTGAGACCCAGTACATC. Translation: CASSPGGTSSETQYI.

The sample holds a few counts of this clonotype. The chain couples TRBV5-1 to TRBJ1-2, with D possibly matching TRBD1 (6 bases). Germline CDR1 and CDR2: SGHRS and YFSETQ. This CDR3 has 14 amino acids. V lost 0 bases, J lost 6 bases, and 12 bases lay in between. CDR3 sequence: CASSLDQGIDGYTF. The CDR3 DNA reads as TGCGCCAGCAGCTTGGACCAGGGGATAGATGGCTACACCTTC. Variable domain in full (rest from reference TRBV5-1 and TRBJ1-2): KAGVTQTPRYLIKTRGQQVTLSCSPISGHRSVSWYQQTPGQGLQFLFEYFSETQRNKGNFPGRFSGRQFSNSRSEMNVSTLELGDSALYLCASSLDQGIDGYTFGSGTRLTVV.

This chain joins TRBV9 and TRBJ1-1, with D tentatively TRBD1 (5 bases). The CDR3 is 15 amino acids. Trimming pared 2 bases from V and 4 bases from J, leaving 15 bases between. Germline CDR1 is SGDLS and CDR2 is YYNGEE. For the CDR3, the DNA is TGTGCCAGCAGCGTCCAAGGTGCCGGGGGCACTGAAGCTTTCTTT. Protein: CASSVQGAGGTEAFF.

This clonotype was seen repeatedly, ten times or more. The J gene is TRBJ1-2, the V gene TRBV20-1; D uncertain. V was clipped by 6 bases and J by 8 bases, with 13 bases between them. The CDR3 has 11 amino acids. In germline, CDR1 is DFQATT, CDR2 SNEGSKA (reference sequence). CDR3 region: CSAMDLWGYTF. The DNA of the CDR3 is TGCAGTGCCATGGACCTGTGGGGCTACACCTTC.

The table lists this clonotype with a few counts. The chain links TRBV6-6 to TRBJ2-1; D unresolved. Germline values: CDR1 MNHNY, CDR2 SVGAGI (reference sequence). V lost 0 bases, J lost 6 bases, and 6 bases lay in between. The CDR3 has 13 residues. The CDR3 protein is CASSYSIGNEQFF. The CDR3 DNA sequence: TGTGCCAGCAGTTACTCGATCGGCAATGAGCAGTTCTTC.

V and J are TRBV7-9 and TRBJ1-5, with 12 nucleotides matching TRBD1. Trimming took 8 bases from V and 4 from J; bases not matched to a gene: 6. The length of the CDR3 is 15 residues. Germline CDR1 reads SEHNR; CDR2 reads FQNEAQ (reference sequence). CDR3 DNA: TGTGCCAGCGGGGGACAGGGGGCGCAAAATCAGCCCCAGCATTTT. Translation: CASGGQGAQNQPQHF.

This chain uses TRBV9 with TRBJ2-5; D is perhaps TRBD2 (6 bases). The germline V gene encodes CDR1 SGDLS and CDR2 YYNGEE. V was pared by 0 bases and J by 8 bases, with 17 bases between. This CDR3 is built from 15 residues. CDR3 loop: CASSVGGGDFSTQYF. The CDR3 region has the DNA TGTGCCAGCAGCGTAGGAGGTGGGGACTTTAGCACCCAGTACTTC.

This clonotype was seen more than once but under ten times. The V call is TRBV2, the J call TRBJ2-5; tentatively, D is TRBD1 or TRBD2 (5 bases each). The germline gives CDR1 SNHLY, CDR2 FYNNEI. Trimming pared 5 bases from V and 2 bases from J, leaving 12 bases between. The CDR3 totals 14 residues. In nucleotides, the CDR3 is TGTGCCAGCAGTTGGGACCCATCGCAAGAGACCCAGTACTTC. Translating gives CASSWDPSQETQYF.

This clonotype has a handful of counts. One junction end disagrees with the germline gene, perhaps due to a read error. The chain is built from TRBV20-1 and TRBJ2-7; 10 bases are shared with TRBD2. Looked up from germline, CDR1 is DFQATT and CDR2 is SNEGSKA (reference sequence). The CDR3 totals 14 residues. The CDR3 nucleotides read TGCAGTGCAAGAGCGGGAGGGCCCCCCTACGAGCAGTACTTC. This codes for CSARAGGPPYEQYF.

The CDR3 loop is CASSYVRGLGNTIYF. CDR3 bases: TGTGCCAGCAGTTACGTCAGGGGTCTTGGAAACACCATATATTTT. V and J are TRBV6-2 or TRBV6-3 and TRBJ1-3; D is perhaps TRBD1 (6 bases). The V end lost 2 bases, the J end lost 3 bases, and 11 bases lay between the germline ends. This CDR3 contains 15 residues. Germline CDR1 MNHEY, CDR2 SVGEGT.

Comments on this clonotype: This may be a read error, as it is one base from a much larger clone. This chain links TRBV11-1 with TRBJ1-5, with D perhaps matching TRBD1 (6 bases). CDR3 length equals 17 residues. Per the germline V gene, CDR1 is SGHAT and CDR2 is FQDESV (reference sequence). V shed 8 bases and J shed 5 bases, with 25 bases lying between them. The DNA of the CDR3 is TGTGCCAGCGGCCTTTTCGTGGCTTGGGGGGCCGATCAGCCCCAGCATTTT. It yields the protein CASGLFVAWGADQPQHF.

This chain uses TRBV20-1 with TRBJ1-1, with D unresolved. V was clipped by 0 bases and J by 3 bases, with 17 bases between them. CDR1 is DFQATT and CDR2 is SNEGSKA in the germline V gene (reference sequence). The CDR3 sequence is 16 residues long. The CDR3 loop is CSARDEFKAEHTEAFF. The CDR3 coding sequence is TGCAGTGCTAGAGATGAATTTAAGGCTGAACACACTGAAGCTTTCTTT.

The V and J genes are TRBV6-1 and TRBJ2-7; D is possibly TRBD1 or TRBD2 (5 bases each). This CDR3 has 14 residues. Deletions cut 6 bases from V and 2 bases from J, with 14 bases between. Germline-derived CDR1 and CDR2 are MNHNS and SASEGT. CDR3 sequence: CASRAGTTTYEQYF. CDR3 bases: TGTGCCAGCAGGGCCGGGACGACCACCTACGAGCAGTACTTC.

The chain uses TRBV7-4 and TRBJ2-5, with D uncertain. Germline CDR1 is SGHVT and CDR2 is SQSDAQ. The CDR3 is 13 amino acids. CDR3 DNA: TGTGCTAGTGGTTTGGCCCCCCAAGAGACCCAGTACTTC. As protein: CASGLAPQETQYF. Filled out from reference TRBV7-4 and TRBJ2-5, the complete variable domain reads GAGVSQSPRYKVAKRGRDVALRCDSISGHVTLYWYRQTLGQGSEVLTYSQSDAQRDKSGRPSGRFSAERPERSVSTLKIQRTEQGDSAVYLCASGLAPQETQYFGPGTRLLVL.

The table lists this clonotype with many counts. This rearrangement joins TRBV10-1 to TRBJ1-1; D uncertain. The CDR3 consists of 13 residues. Trimming pared 8 bases from V and 4 bases from J, leaving 14 bases between. Germline V CDR1 and CDR2: WNHNN, SYGVQD (reference sequence). CDR3 DNA: TGCGCCAGCCTACCCGAGGGAGGCACTGAAGCTTTCTTT. Translated: CASLPEGGTEAFF.

This clonotype was recorded only once. The chain carries TRBV9 and TRBJ2-7; D possibly corresponds to TRBD1 (5 bases). The germline V gene encodes CDR1 SGDLS and CDR2 YYNGEE. This CDR3 is built from 14 residues. V was pared by 5 bases and J by 2 bases, with 14 bases between. The CDR3 protein is CASRSKRQTYEQYF. CDR3 nucleotide sequence: TGTGCCAGCAGATCCAAACGACAGACCTACGAGCAGTACTTC. Full variable domain (outside the CDR3, taken from reference TRBV9 and TRBJ2-7): DSGVTQTPKHLITATGQRVTLRCSPRSGDLSVYWYQQSLDQGLQFLIQYYNGEERAKGNILERFSAQQFPDLHSELNLSSLELGDSALYFCASRSKRQTYEQYFGPGTRLTVT.

J is TRBJ1-1 and V is TRBV2, with a weak D call TRBD1 (5 bases). Germline lookup yields CDR1 SNHLY and CDR2 FYNNEI. This CDR3 contains 16 residues. The V end was cut by 1 base, the J end by 6 bases, with 18 bases between. In nucleotides, the CDR3 is TGTGCCAGCAGTGAAGACGGTTGGGGGATCGGGGCTGAAGCTTTCTTT. Protein: CASSEDGWGIGAEAFF.

In this sample, this clonotype turned up a few times. The chain combines TRBV5-1 with TRBJ2-6; D may be TRBD1 (5 bases). The CDR3 length is 14 residues. Germline values: CDR1 SGHRS, CDR2 YFSETQ. V lost 0 bases and J 4 bases, leaving 5 bases between the germline ends. The CDR3 loop is CASSLGTGANVLTF. CDR3 in DNA: TGCGCCAGCAGCTTGGGGACAGGGGCCAACGTCCTGACTTTC.

The table lists this clonotype with many counts. This chain's CDR3 is CASRKDSSRAGYTF. The CDR3 DNA is TGTGCCAGCAGGAAGGACAGTAGTCGGGCTGGCTACACCTTC. The chain has TRBV6-1 and TRBJ1-2; D perhaps matches TRBD1 (6 bases). Trimming stripped 6 bases from V and 7 bases from J, with 18 bases between. CDR3 size: 14 residues. Looked up from germline, CDR1 is MNHNS and CDR2 is SASEGT.